A single sample gave rise to the 19 T cell receptor beta chains below, sequenced in a study of blood T cell repertoires in COVID-19. This table comes from immunoSEQ multiplex PCR, and its TCRdb copy is limited to in-frame clones, with some not included. In the table there are roughly 160,000 clones, over 80% of which are singletons. Sequencing was carried out using peripheral blood. These receptors came from a woman of 80 years or more with COVID-19, enrolled during active disease.

The V and J genes are TRBV11-2 and TRBJ2-7; TRBD2 might be the D (5 bases). The V end was cut by 6 bases, the J end by 2 bases, with 11 bases between. Germline CDR1 and CDR2: SGHAT and FQNNGV. The CDR3 loop spans 13 amino acids. This CDR3 is CASSLRETYEQYF. The CDR3 DNA reads TGTGCCAGCAGTTTAAGGGAGACCTACGAGCAGTACTTC.

The chain combines TRBV27 with TRBJ1-1; 12 bases are shared with TRBD1. Germline trimming cut 6 bases from V and 10 bases from J; bases unmatched to any gene: 9. The germline V gene has CDR1 MNHEY and CDR2 SMNVEV (reference sequence). This CDR3 is built from 14 residues. The CDR3 is CASRRGQGAIVAFF. The CDR3 nucleotides are TGTGCCAGCAGGAGGGGACAGGGGGCGATTGTAGCTTTCTTT.

This clone was seen only a few times. The chain links TRBV9 to TRBJ2-5; D is possibly TRBD2 (6 bases). Germline CDR1 reads SGDLS; CDR2 reads YYNGEE. V was pared by 4 bases and J by 3 bases, with 10 bases between. The CDR3 has 13 amino acids. This CDR3 reads CASSPWREETQYF. The CDR3 DNA is TGTGCCAGCAGCCCTTGGAGGGAAGAGACCCAGTACTTC.

The gene calls are TRBV9 and TRBJ1-3; D unresolved. Deletions cut 3 bases from V and 0 bases from J, with 7 bases between. CDR1 SGDLS and CDR2 YYNGEE come from the germline V gene. CDR3 length: 14 amino acids. CDR3 in DNA: TGTGCCAGCAGCGGAACTTACTCTGGAAACACCATATATTTT. Protein: CASSGTYSGNTIYF. Combining the CDR3 with reference TRBV9 and TRBJ1-3 gives the whole variable domain DSGVTQTPKHLITATGQRVTLRCSPRSGDLSVYWYQQSLDQGLQFLIQYYNGEERAKGNILERFSAQQFPDLHSELNLSSLELGDSALYFCASSGTYSGNTIYFGEGSWLTVV.

V gene TRBV9 combines with J gene TRBJ2-1; weak D call: TRBD1 (6 bases). This CDR3 has 13 amino acids. The V end was cut by 3 bases, the J end by 9 bases, with 13 bases between. Per the germline V gene, CDR1 is SGDLS and CDR2 is YYNGEE. The CDR3 sequence: CASSATQGAEQFF. The CDR3 DNA sequence: TGTGCCAGCAGCGCGACACAGGGTGCTGAGCAGTTCTTC. Supplemented by reference TRBV9 and TRBJ2-1, the full variable domain reads DSGVTQTPKHLITATGQRVTLRCSPRSGDLSVYWYQQSLDQGLQFLIQYYNGEERAKGNILERFSAQQFPDLHSELNLSSLELGDSALYFCASSATQGAEQFFGPGTRLTVL.

This clone was found once. V gene TRBV29-1 combines with J gene TRBJ1-2, with D possibly being TRBD1 (6 bases). The CDR3 consists of 11 residues. CDR1 and CDR2 from the germline V gene are SQVTM and ANQGSEA. V gave up 3 bases and J gave up 4 bases, with 6 bases separating them. The CDR3 coding sequence is TGCAGCGTTGACAGGGGCTATGGCTACACCTTC. Protein product: CSVDRGYGYTF.

This clone was counted only a few times. This sequence joins TRBV5-4 and TRBJ2-2, with a possible D match to TRBD1 (6 bases). CDR1 and CDR2 (germline): SGHNT, YYREEE (reference sequence). The CDR3 length is 16 residues. V was trimmed by 0 bases and J by 4 bases, leaving 13 bases between them. CDR3 nucleotides: TGTGCCAGCAGCTTGGGAGCAGGGGTCTCCACCGGGGAGCTGTTTTTT. Its protein is CASSLGAGVSTGELFF.

The genes are TRBV9 and TRBJ2-3, with 9 bases identical to TRBD2. This CDR3 comprises 16 residues. With 4 bases clipped from V and 5 bases from J, the junction kept 11 bases outside the gene matches. Germline V gene sequence: CDR1 SGDLS, CDR2 YYNGEE. The CDR3 sequence is CASSPREAGGIDTQYF. For the CDR3, the DNA is TGTGCCAGCAGCCCCCGAGAGGCGGGGGGGATAGATACGCAGTATTTT.

This clone has more than one count but fewer than ten. This chain connects TRBV6-5 to TRBJ1-2; 7 nucleotides line up with TRBD1. V lost 0 bases, J lost 4 bases, and 5 bases stayed unmatched. Per the germline V gene, CDR1 is MNHEY and CDR2 is SVGAGI. The length of the CDR3 is 15 residues. The CDR3 spells CASSYSGDSLYGYTF. The CDR3 nucleotides read TGTGCCAGCAGTTACTCGGGGGACAGCCTCTATGGCTACACCTTC.

The chain combines TRBV4-2 with TRBJ2-3; 9 bases line up with TRBD2. The CDR3 is 17 amino acids. V was pared by 1 base and J by 6 bases, with 11 bases of the junction left unmatched. Germline lookup yields CDR1 LGHNA and CDR2 YNFKEQ. CDR3 protein: CASSQGLAGGGPDTQYF. DNA for the CDR3: TGTGCCAGCAGCCAAGGGCTGGCGGGAGGGGGGCCTGATACGCAGTATTTT.

The J gene is TRBJ2-5, the V gene TRBV11-2; TRBD2 is a possible D gene (7 bases). This CDR3 has 16 residues. Germline V gives CDR1 SGHAT, CDR2 FQNNGV. V was cut by 5 bases and J by 5 bases, with 21 bases left in between. CDR3: CASSLNKLGGGETQYF. CDR3 in DNA: TGTGCCAGCAGCCTCAACAAACTAGGGGGAGGGGAGACCCAGTACTTC.

CDR3 loop: CASSPGGGRPLHF. For the CDR3, the DNA is TGTGCCAGCAGCCCGGGGGGGGGTAGGCCCCTCCACTTT. This chain joins TRBV11-2 and TRBJ1-6; maybe TRBD1 (5 bases). The germline gives CDR1 SGHAT, CDR2 FQNNGV. V was trimmed by 5 bases and J by 13 bases, leaving 15 bases between them. CDR3 length: 13 residues.

The genes are TRBV19 and TRBJ1-5, with 7 bases aligning to TRBD1. This CDR3 has 12 residues. CDR1 is LNHDA, CDR2 SQIVND, per germline (reference sequence). Trimming took 6 bases from V and 6 from J; bases not matched to a gene: 2. The CDR3 is CASRRQGQPQHF. The CDR3 bases are TGTGCCAGTAGGCGACAGGGTCAGCCCCAGCATTTT.

The V and J genes are TRBV2 and TRBJ1-1; the D gene is possibly TRBD1 (6 bases). With 7 bases removed from V and 2 bases from J, the gap between germline ends came to 11 bases. The CDR3 is made up of 13 amino acids. Germline V gene lookup returns CDR1 SNHLY and CDR2 FYNNEI. The DNA of the CDR3 is TGTGCCAGCAAACTGGGGGCTAACACTGAAGCTTTCTTT. Protein product: CASKLGANTEAFF.

This clone was counted only a few times. This chain connects TRBV5-4 to TRBJ2-2; 7 bases are a match to TRBD1. CDR1 and CDR2 (germline): SGHNT, YYREEE (reference sequence). Trimming at V came to 5 bases and at J to 1 base, leaving 11 bases not matched to a gene. This CDR3 is 17 amino acids long. The CDR3 is CASSLGTAALNTGELFF. The DNA of the CDR3 is TGTGCCAGCAGTCTCGGGACAGCCGCACTGAACACCGGGGAGCTGTTTTTT.

J is TRBJ1-5 and V is TRBV5-1; TRBD1 matches at 7 bases. Germline CDR1 reads SGHRS; CDR2 reads YFSETQ. V shed 7 bases, J shed 6 bases, and the junction held 10 bases outside the gene matches. This CDR3 is built from 14 residues. The DNA of the CDR3 is TGCGCCAGCTGCAAGGAGGGGGCGGGTCAGCCCCAGCATTTT. Protein sequence: CASCKEGAGQPQHF.

The gene calls are TRBV20-1 and TRBJ2-1, with 7 bases that match TRBD2. V was pared by 3 bases and J by 6 bases, with 11 bases of the junction left unmatched. The germline gives CDR1 DFQATT, CDR2 SNEGSKA (reference sequence). The CDR3 extends over 15 amino acids. The CDR3 DNA sequence: TGCAGTGCTAGTTGGAGCCGCGGGAGACTCAATGAGCAGTTCTTC. Residues: CSASWSRGRLNEQFF.

This chain uses TRBV28 with TRBJ2-5, with 7 bases aligning to TRBD2. Germline V gives CDR1 MDHEN, CDR2 SYDVKM. J lost 5 bases, V lost 6 bases, and 3 bases had no gene match. This CDR3 has 12 residues. CDR3: CASRGEGETQYF. The CDR3 nucleotides read TGTGCCAGCAGGGGGGAGGGGGAGACCCAGTACTTC.

The chain couples TRBV7-8 to TRBJ2-3; a possible D gene is TRBD2 (5 bases). CDR3 length: 15 residues. The V end was cut by 5 bases, the J end by 0 bases, with 12 bases between. Germline CDR1 SGHVS, CDR2 FQNEAQ. As DNA, the CDR3 is TGTGCCAGCAGCCCCCAGCGGTATAGCACAGATACGCAGTATTTT. Its protein is CASSPQRYSTDTQYF. Filled out from reference TRBV7-8 and TRBJ2-3, the complete variable domain reads GAGVSQSPRYKVAKRGQDVALRCDPISGHVSLFWYQQALGQGPEFLTYFQNEAQLDKSGLPSDRFFAERPEGSVSTLKIQRTQQEDSAVYLCASSPQRYSTDTQYFGPGTRLTVL.